This passage covers 24 T cell receptor beta chains from one sample sequenced in a study of blood T cell repertoires in COVID-19. TCRdb keeps only in-frame clones here, not all; method: immunoSEQ multiplex PCR. The sample includes 130,000 or so clones, around 89% of them seen just once. The sequencing input was peripheral blood. These receptors came from a man between 65 and 79 years old with active COVID-19.

This chain uses TRBV10-3 with TRBJ2-4, with TRBD1 as a possible D gene (5 bases). The V end lost 0 bases, the J end lost 0 bases, and 9 bases lay between the germline ends. CDR3 length: 16 amino acids. The germline gives CDR1 ENHRY, CDR2 SYGVKD. CDR3 region: CAISESGVLAKNIQYF. CDR3 nucleotides: TGTGCCATCAGTGAGTCAGGGGTGCTAGCCAAAAACATTCAGTACTTC.

The rearrangement uses TRBV6-6 and TRBJ1-4, with TRBD1 identical over 7 bases. Losses at the gene ends were 6 bases for V and 3 bases for J; bases not matched to a gene: 7. The CDR3 contains 15 residues. Germline lookup yields CDR1 MNHNY and CDR2 SVGAGI (reference sequence). The CDR3 spells CASSQGGSANEKLFF. CDR3 DNA sequence: TGTGCCAGCAGCCAGGGGGGTTCGGCTAATGAAAAACTGTTTTTT.

This chain uses TRBV28 with TRBJ2-7, with 9 bases identical to TRBD1. There are 16 residues in the CDR3. V gave up 5 bases and J gave up 2 bases; unmatched junction bases: 10. Germline V gene lookup returns CDR1 MDHEN and CDR2 SYDVKM. The CDR3, as DNA: TGTGCCAGCAGTCTTCACGGGACAGGGCTAGCCTACGAGCAGTACTTC. Its translation: CASSLHGTGLAYEQYF.

The genes are TRBV3-1 (or the pseudogene TRBV3-2) and TRBJ2-1, with 13 bases aligning to TRBD2. Germline CDR1 LGHDT, CDR2 YNNKEL (reference sequence). With V trimmed by 2 bases and J by 8 bases, 9 bases remained unmatched. The CDR3 contains 17 residues. The CDR3 here is CASSQSSGLAGAYEQFF. The CDR3 nucleotides read TGTGCCAGCAGCCAAAGTTCTGGACTAGCGGGAGCGTATGAGCAGTTCTTC.

This chain joins TRBV5-1 and TRBJ2-1, with TRBD2 identical over 8 bases. Trimming removed 2 bases from V and 4 bases from J; junction bases left unmatched: 5. This CDR3 spans 15 amino acids. Germline V gene lookup returns CDR1 SGHRS and CDR2 YFSETQ. Here the CDR3 DNA reads TGCGCCAGCAGCTTTGCGGGACTAGGTTACAATGAGCAGTTCTTC. This translates into CASSFAGLGYNEQFF.

The V and J genes are TRBV9 and TRBJ2-3; a weak D match, TRBD2 (5 bases). The V end was cut by 3 bases, the J end by 7 bases, with 21 bases between. There are 16 residues in the CDR3. Germline values: CDR1 SGDLS, CDR2 YYNGEE. CDR3 protein: CASSERRLSAEHTQYF. Here the CDR3 DNA reads TGTGCCAGCAGCGAGAGGAGACTAAGCGCTGAACATACGCAGTATTTT. The full variable domain, completed using reference TRBV9 and TRBJ2-3, is DSGVTQTPKHLITATGQRVTLRCSPRSGDLSVYWYQQSLDQGLQFLIQYYNGEERAKGNILERFSAQQFPDLHSELNLSSLELGDSALYFCASSERRLSAEHTQYFGPGTRLTVL.

This clone was seen a single time. The rearrangement links TRBV29-1 to TRBJ2-3, with 7 positions matching TRBD2. The V gene's germline CDR1 is SQVTM and CDR2 ANQGSEA. This CDR3 is built from 14 residues. With 4 bases clipped from V and 2 bases from J, the junction kept 6 bases outside the gene matches. CDR3 loop: CSVGEGFHTDTQYF. For the CDR3, the DNA is TGCAGCGTTGGGGAGGGGTTTCACACAGATACGCAGTATTTT.

The chain combines TRBV7-8 with TRBJ2-6, with no clear D. The CDR3 sequence is 15 residues long. Trimming shortened V by 5 bases and J by 0 bases, and 8 bases separated the two germline ends. Per the germline V gene, CDR1 is SGHVS and CDR2 is FQNEAQ. The CDR3 reads CASSVSLSGANVLTF. CDR3 DNA sequence: TGTGCCAGCAGCGTAAGCCTCTCTGGGGCCAACGTCCTGACTTTC.

The chain couples TRBV5-1 to TRBJ2-6, with 9 bases identical to TRBD1. Germline CDR1 is SGHRS and CDR2 is YFSETQ. This CDR3 has 19 amino acids. V gave up 4 bases and J gave up 0 bases; unmatched junction bases: 11. The CDR3 region has the DNA TGCGCCAGCAGCGAGGCAACAGGGGGCGTGAGCTCTGGGGCCAACGTCCTGACTTTC. This sequence encodes CASSEATGGVSSGANVLTF. The entire variable domain, with the rest obtained from reference TRBV5-1 and TRBJ2-6, is as follows: KAGVTQTPRYLIKTRGQQVTLSCSPISGHRSVSWYQQTPGQGLQFLFEYFSETQRNKGNFPGRFSGRQFSNSRSEMNVSTLELGDSALYLCASSEATGGVSSGANVLTFGAGSRLTVL.

This chain connects TRBV5-1 to TRBJ2-5, with a possible D match to TRBD1 (6 bases). Germline CDR1 SGHRS, CDR2 YFSETQ. The CDR3 sequence is 15 residues long. V was cut by 4 bases and J by 5 bases, with 18 bases left in between. Here the CDR3 reads CASSIGSQGMETQYF. The DNA of the CDR3 is TGCGCCAGCAGCATAGGATCACAGGGTATGGAGACCCAGTACTTC.

This rearrangement joins TRBV28 to TRBJ1-5, with 7 nucleotides matching TRBD1. The germline gives CDR1 MDHEN, CDR2 SYDVKM. The CDR3 consists of 15 residues. Trimming at V came to 6 bases and at J to 3 bases, leaving 8 bases not matched to a gene. The CDR3 sequence is CASSLNRGYNQPQHF. Written as DNA, the CDR3 is TGTGCCAGCAGCTTAAACAGGGGTTACAATCAGCCCCAGCATTTT.

The chain has TRBV28 and TRBJ2-7; TRBD2 agrees at 9 bases. The CDR3 is 13 amino acids. Germline loops: CDR1 MDHEN, CDR2 SYDVKM. Trimming removed 5 bases from V and 6 bases from J; junction bases left unmatched: 5. CDR3 sequence: CASSGGRAGEQYF. For the CDR3, the DNA is TGTGCCAGCAGTGGCGGGAGGGCCGGCGAGCAGTACTTC.

This sequence joins TRBV28 and TRBJ2-7; 11 bases are a match to TRBD2. The CDR3 is 17 residues long. V shed 5 bases, J shed 3 bases, and the junction held 12 bases outside the gene matches. Germline lookup yields CDR1 MDHEN and CDR2 SYDVKM. CDR3 region: CASSTPGLAADYYEQYF. The CDR3, as DNA: TGTGCCAGCAGTACGCCGGGACTAGCGGCGGACTACTACGAGCAGTACTTC. Complete variable domain (other parts from reference TRBV28 and TRBJ2-7): DVKVTQSSRYLVKRTGEKVFLECVQDMDHENMFWYRQDPGLGLRLIYFSYDVKMKEKGDIPEGYSVSREKKERFSLILESASTNQTSMYLCASSTPGLAADYYEQYFGPGTRLTVT.

The V and J genes are TRBV2 and TRBJ2-5; 7 bases are a match to TRBD2. Germline CDR1 SNHLY, CDR2 FYNNEI. V shed 4 bases and J 1 base; nucleotides not matched to a gene: 3. This CDR3 has 14 amino acids. This CDR3 reads CASSASSGQETQYF. CDR3 in DNA: TGTGCCAGCAGTGCCTCTAGCGGCCAAGAGACCCAGTACTTC.

The V gene is TRBV5-6, the J gene TRBJ1-2; 9 nucleotides match TRBD1. The CDR3 consists of 14 residues. Germline assignment: CDR1 SGHDT and CDR2 YYEEEE. With 3 bases clipped from V and 8 bases from J, the junction kept 8 bases outside the gene matches. The CDR3 spells CASSWDRDVGGYTF. DNA of the CDR3: TGTGCCAGCAGCTGGGACAGGGACGTGGGAGGCTACACCTTC.

The chain has TRBV15 and TRBJ2-1; tentatively, D is TRBD1 (5 bases). The CDR3 extends over 15 amino acids. CDR1 and CDR2 (germline): LNHNV, YYDKDF (reference sequence). V dropped 0 bases and J dropped 5 bases, with 11 bases sitting between them. The CDR3 protein is CATSRDYVQDNEQFF. CDR3 coding DNA: TGTGCCACCAGCAGAGATTACGTACAGGACAATGAGCAGTTCTTC.

The V gene is TRBV5-4, the J gene TRBJ2-2, with D tentatively TRBD2 (5 bases). The CDR3 has 16 residues. Trimming removed 0 bases at V and 2 bases at J, with 11 bases between. Germline assignment: CDR1 SGHNT and CDR2 YYREEE (reference sequence). CDR3 amino acids: CASSLGSSLNTGELFF. CDR3 DNA: TGTGCCAGCAGCTTGGGGTCTAGCCTCAACACCGGGGAGCTGTTTTTT. The full variable domain, its missing parts supplied by reference TRBV5-4 and TRBJ2-2, is ETGVTQSPTHLIKTRGQQVTLRCSSQSGHNTVSWYQQALGQGPQFIFQYYREEENGRGNFPPRFSGLQFPNYSSELNVNALELDDSALYLCASSLGSSLNTGELFFGEGSRLTVL.

The gene calls are TRBV5-1 and TRBJ2-7; possibly TRBD1 for D (6 bases). With 1 base removed from V and 3 bases from J, the gap between germline ends came to 8 bases. Per the germline V gene, CDR1 is SGHRS and CDR2 is YFSETQ. There are 13 residues in the CDR3. The CDR3 region is CASSLKGDYEQYF. The CDR3 region has the DNA TGCGCCAGCAGCTTGAAGGGGGACTACGAGCAGTACTTC.

J is TRBJ1-3 and V is TRBV11-2, with D uncertain. Germline loops: CDR1 SGHAT, CDR2 FQNNGV. The CDR3 totals 14 residues. Trimming removed 3 bases from V and 0 bases from J, with 6 bases in between. CDR3 loop: CASSFRDSGNTIYF. CDR3 nucleotide sequence: TGTGCCAGCAGCTTCCGGGACTCTGGAAACACCATATATTTT.

The chain is built from TRBV19 and TRBJ2-1; D is ambiguous. Germline loops: CDR1 LNHDA, CDR2 SQIVND (reference sequence). The CDR3 consists of 13 residues. V was pared by 3 bases and J by 8 bases, with 11 bases between. The CDR3 DNA reads TGTGCCAGTAGTATTTCTAGTCCCGATGAGCAGTTCTTC. Protein sequence: CASSISSPDEQFF.

This rearrangement joins TRBV11-3 to TRBJ2-1, with 8 bases matching TRBD1. V lost 5 bases and J lost 7; bases outside the gene matches: 13. From germline, CDR1 is SGHNT and CDR2 YENEEA. The CDR3 loop spans 16 amino acids. CDR3 residues: CASSPGDRSPVNEQFF. The CDR3 DNA sequence: TGTGCCAGCAGCCCCGGGGACAGGTCTCCGGTAAATGAGCAGTTCTTC.

The rearrangement uses TRBV5-8 and TRBJ1-5; 7 bases are shared with TRBD1. J gave up 7 bases and V 2 bases, and 9 bases lay outside the gene matches. CDR1 is SGHTS and CDR2 is YDEGEE in the germline V gene. The CDR3 sequence is 15 residues long. In DNA form, the CDR3 reads TGTGCCAGCAGCTTTTCGCGACAGGGTAAGCAGCCCCAGCATTTT. It encodes CASSFSRQGKQPQHF.

V and J are TRBV3-1 (or the pseudogene TRBV3-2) and TRBJ1-6, with D perhaps TRBD1 (6 bases). Germline V gene data show CDR1 as LGHDT and CDR2 as YNNKEL (reference sequence). The CDR3 is 16 amino acids. V lost 1 base to trimming and J lost 7 bases, with 14 bases between them. The CDR3 region has the DNA TGTGCCAGCAGCCAAGTAGGGGGTGCAGGGAATTCACCCCTCCACTTT. Amino acids: CASSQVGGAGNSPLHF.

The V call is TRBV29-1, the J call TRBJ2-1, with 8 bases aligning to TRBD2. CDR1 SQVTM and CDR2 ANQGSEA come from the germline V gene. The CDR3 is 15 residues long. The V and J ends lost 5 bases and 1 base, in that order; junction bases with no gene match: 7. Written as DNA, the CDR3 is TGCAGCGTTAGCGGGAGTAGTATTTCCTACAATGAGCAGTTCTTC. It encodes CSVSGSSISYNEQFF.